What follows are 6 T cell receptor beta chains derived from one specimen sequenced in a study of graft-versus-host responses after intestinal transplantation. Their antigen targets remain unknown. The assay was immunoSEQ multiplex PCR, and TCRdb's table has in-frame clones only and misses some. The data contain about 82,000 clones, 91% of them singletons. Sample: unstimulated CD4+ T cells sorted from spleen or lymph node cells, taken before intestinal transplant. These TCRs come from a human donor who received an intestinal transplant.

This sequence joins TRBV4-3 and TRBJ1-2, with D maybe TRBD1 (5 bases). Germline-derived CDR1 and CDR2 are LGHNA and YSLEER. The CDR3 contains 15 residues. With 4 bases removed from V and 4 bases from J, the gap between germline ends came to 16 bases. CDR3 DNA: TGCGCCAGCAGCCCCGTCCCCACTGGGGCCTATGGCTACACCTTC. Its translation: CASSPVPTGAYGYTF.

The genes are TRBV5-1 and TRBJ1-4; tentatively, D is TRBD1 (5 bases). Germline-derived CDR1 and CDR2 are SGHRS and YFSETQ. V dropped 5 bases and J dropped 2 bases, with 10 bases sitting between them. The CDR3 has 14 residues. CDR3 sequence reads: CASRPGDTNEKLFF. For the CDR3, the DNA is TGCGCCAGCAGGCCGGGGGACACTAATGAAAAACTGTTTTTT. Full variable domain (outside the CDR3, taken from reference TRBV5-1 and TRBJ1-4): KAGVTQTPRYLIKTRGQQVTLSCSPISGHRSVSWYQQTPGQGLQFLFEYFSETQRNKGNFPGRFSGRQFSNSRSEMNVSTLELGDSALYLCASRPGDTNEKLFFGSGTQLSVL.

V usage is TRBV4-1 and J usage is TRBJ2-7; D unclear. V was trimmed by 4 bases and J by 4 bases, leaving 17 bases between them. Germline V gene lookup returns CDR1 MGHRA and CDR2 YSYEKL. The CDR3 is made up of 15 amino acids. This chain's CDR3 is CASSPDPVTGYEQYF. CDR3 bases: TGCGCCAGCAGCCCAGACCCCGTTACGGGTTACGAGCAGTACTTC.

The DNA for the CDR3 is TGCGCCAGCAGCCAACCGTCACTGCCGAACACCGGGGAGCTGTTTTTT. Its protein is CASSQPSLPNTGELFF. The chain is built from TRBV4-3 and TRBJ2-2; D is unclear. Per germline, CDR1 LGHNA and CDR2 YSLEER. There are 16 residues in the CDR3. Trimming took 2 bases from V and 0 from J, leaving 10 bases between them.

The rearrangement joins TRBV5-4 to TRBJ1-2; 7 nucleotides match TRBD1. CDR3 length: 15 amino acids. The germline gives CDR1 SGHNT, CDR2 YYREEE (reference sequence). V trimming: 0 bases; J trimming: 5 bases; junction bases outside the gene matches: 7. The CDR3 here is CASSLARTGDYGYTF. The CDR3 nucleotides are TGTGCCAGCAGCTTGGCTCGGACAGGTGATTATGGCTACACCTTC.

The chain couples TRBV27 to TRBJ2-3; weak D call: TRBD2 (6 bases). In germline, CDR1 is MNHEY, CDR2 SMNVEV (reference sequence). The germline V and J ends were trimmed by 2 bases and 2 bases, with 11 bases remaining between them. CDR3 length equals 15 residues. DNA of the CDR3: TGTGCCAGCAGTTTAGGGAGCGGGTTCACAGATACGCAGTATTTT. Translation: CASSLGSGFTDTQYF.